This T cell receptor (beta chain) was sequenced for a study of cytomegalovirus exposure and HLA in healthy donors listed by TCRdb under 2017. General notes on the study: In an earlier analysis of several hundred of the donors, 250 to 350 Gb of sequence data and 120 million or so unique TCR beta sequences from about 179 million T cells were reported. Among the roughly 380 genotyped donors, around 79% belonged to the genetic ancestry cluster associated with self-reported Caucasian donors. In the later analysis, no new phenotypic data were used to find candidate immune exposures; instead, reliance was placed on TCR beta sequences and their occurrence across donors. Using immunosequencing, the study profiled T cell repertoires from 500 to 800 subjects and related those repertoires to cytomegalovirus serostatus. Because of strong linkage in the cohort, roughly five DR-DQ haplotypes were treated as single units for association and clustering. On average, roughly 250,000 unique TCR beta nucleotide sequences were sequenced per donor among a few hundred genotyped donors of the cohort, with 15% to 20% of those sequences being non-productive. All discovery cohort repertoires had been generated on a single sequencing platform. Both class I and class II loci were covered by HLA typing, at four-digit resolution. Typing coverage varied by locus: roughly 629-640 donors for A, B, C, DRB1 and DQB1; about 520 for DQA1; over 600 for DPA1; 450 to 480 for DPB1. The study combined high-throughput TCR immunosequencing, statistical association of individual TCRs with disease status, and machine learning to predict cytomegalovirus infection status. A later analysis re-analyzed previously published TCR beta repertoires from roughly 630 donors and added high-resolution HLA genotyping to study TCR occurrence patterns. Donor age, sex, ethnicity and CMV serostatus were collected together with the repertoire data. An early release that covered fewer than 750 HLA-typed donors contained about 290 gigabases of sequencing data and 65 million to 100 million unique TCR sequences. A separate validation cohort of over 95 different subjects was used in addition to the approximately 640-subject first cohort. The study aimed to test whether signatures of past pathogen exposure could be identified by cataloging public T cell receptors. To decide whether each TCR beta V gene segment behaved as functional or pseudogenic, an earlier analysis of 587 of the donors relied on high-throughput TCR beta sequencing. A later genetic analysis took genome-wide SNP genotypes for about three fifths of the 666 donors and used that subset as a discovery cohort.

Library construction relied on the immunoSEQ multiplex PCR assay. For the multiplex PCR, a mixture combining 60 forward primers for TCR Vbeta segments and 13 reverse primers for TCR Jbeta segments was used. The CDR3 region of rearranged TCR beta genes was amplified from genomic DNA by a multiplex PCR assay. The Illumina HiSeq System was used to sequence the amplified TCR beta libraries as 87-base-pair reads. The authors' analysis ran thus. A later analysis counted tens of millions of unique TCR beta chains across the 666 repertoires, and 9.5 million to 11 million of these chains were shared by at least two donors. Raw reads were error-corrected and collapsed into unique sequences by a nearest-neighbor algorithm in which closely related sequences were merged to remove PCR and sequencing errors. Alignment of CDR3 sequences to IMGT reference sequences was used to assign V, D and J gene segments. Each retained sequence needed at least a six-nucleotide match to both a V gene segment and a J gene segment. Rearrangements were classified as productive when the CDR3 lacked stop codons and remained in frame with V and J, and all other rearrangements were classified as non-productive. Following IMGT convention, CDR3 was defined as the stretch from the second conserved V-encoded cysteine to the conserved J-encoded phenylalanine. The earlier analysis of some 550 of the donors excluded any sequence lacking an unambiguous match to a single V gene segment. In an earlier analysis of approximately 500 of the donors, a V segment was called functional when productive rearrangements were above 56.7%, and segregating when the standard deviation between donors exceeded 5%. A statistical classification framework was built to diagnose cytomegalovirus status from the catalog of TCR beta chain sequences. V and J gene assignment, in a later analysis, came from comparing TCR nucleotide sequences with IMGT/GENE-DB human TR gene sequences. Using the TCRdist pipeline, a later analysis assigned CDR3 sequences along with most-parsimonious VDJ recombination scenarios. A later analysis defined each TCR beta chain by its CDR3 amino acid sequence plus V-gene family, and excluded reads lacking a unique V-gene family. To address suspected cross-contamination and a sequencing artifact, a later analysis removed roughly 640 highly shared, low-generation-probability nucleotide sequences. In a later analysis, a clonal expansion index for each public chain was calculated from normalized within-repertoire ranks of inferred template counts. Generation probabilities in a later analysis came from a VDJ recombination model fitted to out-of-frame rearrangements, and those results were checked against IGoR. In a later analysis, hypergeometric tests were used to score TCR-TCR, TCR-HLA and TCR-CMV co-occurrence, with a repertoire-size bias correction applied to TCR pairs. False discovery rates were estimated in a later analysis by permuting HLA or CMV assignments 20 times. In a later analysis, co-occurring TCRs were grouped using DBSCAN, with TCRdist sequence similarity added in when clustering inside HLA-allele-positive subsets. For co-occurrence clustering, repertoires with fewer than 30,000 or more than 120,000 public chains were excluded, along with a handful of repertoires with anomalous nucleotide sharing. The immuneACCESS repertoire file appears here via TCRdb, limited to in-frame rearrangements. These files lack a portion of the clones; in checked studies, under half of the deficit traces to unresolved V genes, and the cause of the others is not known. V, J and clone size are those of that table, while D and trimming were read from the DNA. In all, the sample holds about 55,000 clones, and roughly four fifths of those were seen once. The top ten clonotypes cover about 1.6% of the sample.

Details on this clone: Which antigen it targets is not known. No qualities accompany the bases; no much larger clone lies one base away.

For this chain, trimming is 5 bases at the V end and 5 bases at the J end, and the number of junction bases without a gene match is 7. The CDR3 contains 14 residues, cysteine and phenylalanine counted. This entry keeps only the CDR3 DNA: 42 bases, framed from base 1. CDR1 and CDR2, looked up from the germline V gene (reference sequence), are SEHNR and FQNEAQ. The cohort was made up of 666 healthy bone marrow donors. At the time of sampling, all cohort members were nominally healthy, though unrecorded immune exposures were likely present. The donor was CMV seronegative and belonged to the group of over 350 seronegative cohort members. Every donor gave a peripheral blood sample, and the peripheral blood mononuclear cells from that sample were used for TCR beta sequencing. Genomic DNA extraction from the blood cell samples was performed with the Qiagen DNeasy Blood Extraction Kit. Overall results and qualifications from the work: Sequencing depth was assumed to be roughly uniform across donors in the presence/absence analyses, though that assumption may not hold. Because HLA typing was unavailable for some donors at each locus, only the typed subset was used in association tests. A later analysis found that TCR association rates varied across HLA loci, with DRB1 alleles showing the most associated TCRs and HLA-C alleles the fewest. In both the original and validation cohorts, the classifier was reported to diagnose cytomegalovirus status with high specificity and sensitivity. The sequencing pipeline was judged likely to have produced a cluster of highly shared sequence variants as a technical artifact. Compared with equally common non-associated chains, HLA-associated TCR beta chains in a later analysis were more clonally expanded and had lower generation probabilities. A further reported finding was that TCR beta sequences accurately predicted the HLA-A and HLA-B alleles for most subjects in the first cohort. This cohort had only TCR beta chains sequenced, and the lack of alpha or paired-chain data limited which features could be detected. In a later analysis, several top co-occurrence clusters were reported to appear linked to parvovirus B19, influenza, CMV and Epstein-Barr virus. In a later genetic analysis, fewer N-insertions in productive TCRs were reported among donors in an Asian-associated ancestry cluster than the roughly 710-donor mean. In a later genetic analysis, a missense DCLRE1C variant was associated with V-gene and J-gene trimming of TCR beta chains, and the association was replicated in an independent cohort. A later analysis associated approximately 17,000 TCR beta sequences with specific HLA alleles at a false discovery rate of 0.05. For the cohort, immune exposure information was limited to CMV serostatus. When HLA alleles, especially DR and DQ, strongly co-occurred, attributing TCR associations to individual alleles was difficult. The study listed approximately 160 TCR beta chains as associated with cytomegalovirus. In vitro tests confirmed that three of the cytomegalovirus-associated TCR beta chains recognize cytomegalovirus antigens. Because counts were too low, more than 15 rarely observed V segments, including chromosome 9 orphons, were excluded from the earlier analysis of some 540 of the donors. In an earlier analysis of about 600 of the donors, most TCR beta V segments appeared in productive rearrangements about 87% or about 30% of the time, broadly matching IMGT annotations. Correlated functional status among segregating V segments might reflect linkage disequilibrium, but an unknown experimental factor could not be ruled out. While some public TCRs were present in many individuals, most TCR sequences turned up only very rarely across donors. A later analysis found that most CMV-associated TCR beta chains appeared HLA-restricted, with HLA associations seemingly driven largely by CMV exposure. The authors suggested that the approach could potentially be extended to other disease states and immunological phenotypes. Because the 87-base-pair reads could not distinguish some IMGT-functional V segments, including TRBV6-2 and TRBV6-3, those segments were excluded.

Sample: PBMCs. This sequence was found in a man between 25 and 39 years old in good health and CMV-seronegative. The sequence links TRBV7-9 to TRBJ2-5, and 8 junctional nucleotides match TRBD1. The DNA sequence is TGTGCCAGCAGCCATGGACAGGGCAGCGAGACCCAGTACTTC. It specifies CASSHGQGSETQYF.